The 19 T cell receptor beta chains below come from one sample, sequenced in a study of T cells in localized non-small cell lung cancer. Repertoires were generated with immunoSEQ multiplex PCR, while TCRdb's copy carries only in-frame clones and drops some. This sample has tens of thousands of clones, with roughly 90% found just once. Sample: peripheral blood mononuclear cells, taken before any cancer treatment. The receptors shown here come from a man aged 35 to 69 with stage III lung adenocarcinoma.

This clone was recorded only once. V usage is TRBV5-4 and J usage is TRBJ1-1; D is possibly TRBD1 (6 bases). Germline lookup yields CDR1 SGHNT and CDR2 YYREEE (reference sequence). The CDR3 loop spans 16 amino acids. V was cut by 4 bases and J by 5 bases, with 21 bases left in between. As DNA, the CDR3 is TGTGCCAGCAGCGTGGAGGGGGGGCGTATTGGTACTGAAGCTTTCTTT. Protein product: CASSVEGGRIGTEAFF. The whole variable domain, remainder taken from reference TRBV5-4 and TRBJ1-1, is ETGVTQSPTHLIKTRGQQVTLRCSSQSGHNTVSWYQQALGQGPQFIFQYYREEENGRGNFPPRFSGLQFPNYSSELNVNALELDDSALYLCASSVEGGRIGTEAFFGQGTRLTVV.

This rearrangement joins TRBV7-9 to TRBJ2-5; D is unclear. The CDR3 length is 10 residues. CDR1 and CDR2 (germline): SEHNR, FQNEAQ (reference sequence). V lost 8 bases and J lost 5, with 6 bases in between. The chain's CDR3 is CASGPETQYF. The CDR3 nucleotides read TGTGCCAGCGGCCCCGAGACCCAGTACTTC.

This clone was detected only once. The genes are TRBV19 and TRBJ2-3, with D possibly being TRBD1 (6 bases). Trimming cost V 0 bases and J 5 bases, with 18 bases left between them. This CDR3 has 17 residues. The germline CDR1 and CDR2 sequences are LNHDA and SQIVND (reference sequence). The CDR3 DNA sequence: TGTGCCAGTAGTATAGATCACAGGGTCGCCCGCCTAGATACGCAGTATTTT. Encoded protein: CASSIDHRVARLDTQYF. Supplemented by reference TRBV19 and TRBJ2-3, the full variable domain reads DGGITQSPKYLFRKEGQNVTLSCEQNLNHDAMYWYRQDPGQGLRLIYYSQIVNDFQKGDIAEGYSVSREKKESFPLTVTSAQKNPTAFYLCASSIDHRVARLDTQYFGPGTRLTVL.

This clone was observed a handful of times. At one end, the junction sequence differs from germline, possibly due to a read error. The V and J genes are TRBV2 and TRBJ1-6; unclear D gene. The germline CDR1 and CDR2 sequences are SNHLY and FYNNEI. The CDR3 loop spans 11 amino acids. CDR3 in amino acids: CASSLRLPSVF. The DNA for the CDR3 is TGTGCCAGCAGTCTGCGTTTGCCCTCAGTTTTT. Variable domain in full (rest from reference TRBV2 and TRBJ1-6): EPEVTQTPSHQVTQMGQEVILRCVPISNHLYFYWYRQILGQKVEFLVSFYNNEISEKSEIFDDQFSVERPDGSNFTLKIRSTKLEDSAMYFCASSLRLPSVFGNGTRLTVT.

This chain links TRBV28 with TRBJ1-1; no firm D call. Germline lookup yields CDR1 MDHEN and CDR2 SYDVKM. V shed 2 bases and J shed 3 bases, with 4 bases lying between them. This CDR3 has 12 amino acids. CDR3 nucleotide sequence: TGTGCCAGCAGTTTAAGGCACACTGAAGCTTTCTTT. The encoded protein is CASSLRHTEAFF.

This chain connects TRBV23-1 to TRBJ2-7, with D possibly TRBD2 on 5 matching bases. TRBV23-1 is assigned to the ORF class and has an uncertain function. Trimming stripped 6 bases from V and 1 base from J, with 16 bases between. The length of the CDR3 is 15 residues. CDR3 coding DNA: TGCGCCAGCAGCCGCGGGCAGCTGGAATCCTACGAGCAGTACTTC. As protein: CASSRGQLESYEQYF.

The sample holds a few counts of this clone. V and J are TRBV11-2 and TRBJ1-1; D is ambiguous. The germline V gene encodes CDR1 SGHAT and CDR2 FQNNGV. The CDR3 length is 14 residues. V was shortened by 1 base and J by 5 bases, with 11 bases between the two germline ends. The CDR3 coding sequence is TGTGCCAGCAGCTTAGTACCCGGGGTGACTGAAGCTTTCTTT. Translating gives CASSLVPGVTEAFF. The variable domain in full, with the rest retrieved from reference TRBV11-2 and TRBJ1-1, is EAGVAQSPRYKIIEKRQSVAFWCNPISGHATLYWYQQILGQGPKLLIQFQNNGVVDDSQLPKDRFSAERLKGVDSTLKIQPAKLEDSAVYLCASSLVPGVTEAFFGQGTRLTVV.

The chain has TRBV19 and TRBJ1-2, with a tentative D call TRBD1 (5 bases). With 1 base removed from V and 1 base from J, the gap between germline ends came to 10 bases. CDR3 length equals 15 residues. The germline gives CDR1 LNHDA, CDR2 SQIVND (reference sequence). The DNA of the CDR3 is TGTGCCAGTAGTATAGGCCTCAGGGTTAACTATGGCTACACCTTC. Encoded protein: CASSIGLRVNYGYTF.

This clone was counted a few times. The gene calls are TRBV19 and TRBJ2-1; perhaps TRBD1 as D (6 bases). Germline CDR1 and CDR2: LNHDA and SQIVND (reference sequence). V was clipped by 6 bases and J by 2 bases, with 11 bases between them. The CDR3 consists of 14 residues. The CDR3 spells CASRRTDPYNEQFF. The CDR3 nucleotides read TGTGCCAGTAGAAGGACAGACCCCTACAATGAGCAGTTCTTC. The entire variable domain, with the rest obtained from reference TRBV19 and TRBJ2-1, is as follows: DGGITQSPKYLFRKEGQNVTLSCEQNLNHDAMYWYRQDPGQGLRLIYYSQIVNDFQKGDIAEGYSVSREKKESFPLTVTSAQKNPTAFYLCASRRTDPYNEQFFGPGTRLTVL.

V and J are TRBV9 and TRBJ2-2, with D hard to call. From germline, CDR1 is SGDLS and CDR2 YYNGEE. V lost 0 bases and J lost 3, with 9 bases in between. There are 15 residues in the CDR3. CDR3 residues: CASSVAALHTGELFF. In DNA, the CDR3 is TGTGCCAGCAGCGTAGCTGCTCTTCACACCGGGGAGCTGTTTTTT.

The V call is TRBV7-2, the J call TRBJ2-7, with 12 bases that match TRBD2. Germline V gives CDR1 SGHTA, CDR2 FQGNSA. This CDR3 has 17 amino acids. V shed 5 bases and J 3 bases; nucleotides not matched to a gene: 11. The DNA of the CDR3 is TGTGCCAGCAGCCCCGCCTCCCTGACTAGCGGGGGCTACGAGCAGTACTTC. Translated: CASSPASLTSGGYEQYF.

The genes are TRBV6-6 and TRBJ2-7; 7 bases fit TRBD1. V lost 8 bases and J lost 3; bases outside the gene matches: 1. Germline CDR1 MNHNY, CDR2 SVGAGI (reference sequence). The CDR3 extends over 11 amino acids. The CDR3 DNA is TGTGCCAGCCAGGGGGTCTACGAGCAGTACTTC. Protein sequence: CASQGVYEQYF.

The chain joins TRBV29-1 to TRBJ1-4; D unresolved. Germline V gene sequence: CDR1 SQVTM, CDR2 ANQGSEA. Trimming took off 2 bases at V and 8 bases at J, with 15 bases between the two ends. The CDR3 sequence is 14 residues long. The CDR3 protein is CSVEWAWEREKLFF. The CDR3, as DNA: TGCAGCGTTGAATGGGCTTGGGAGAGGGAAAAACTGTTTTTT. Full variable domain (rest looked up from reference TRBV29-1 and TRBJ1-4): SAVISQKPSRDICQRGTSLTIQCQVDSQVTMMFWYRQQPGQSLTLIATANQGSEATYESGFVIDKFPISRPNLTFSTLTVSNMSPEDSSIYLCSVEWAWEREKLFFGSGTQLSVL.

The J gene is TRBJ2-7, the V gene TRBV7-8, with 11 bases identical to TRBD1. The CDR3 loop spans 14 amino acids. The germline V gene encodes CDR1 SGHVS and CDR2 FQNEAQ. J was trimmed by 6 bases and V by 5 bases; bases with no gene match: 6. The DNA for the CDR3 is TGTGCCAGCAGCAAAGGACAGGGGGCGGGCGAGCAGTACTTC. It codes for CASSKGQGAGEQYF.

The gene calls are TRBV18 and TRBJ1-1; 11 bases match TRBD1. V lost 2 bases and J lost 0; bases outside the gene matches: 5. CDR3 size: 17 residues. The germline V gene encodes CDR1 KGHSH and CDR2 LQKENI. Written as DNA, the CDR3 is TGTGCCAGCTCACCATACGGACAGGGGGCGGTGAACACTGAAGCTTTCTTT. It codes for CASSPYGQGAVNTEAFF.

The chain has TRBV19 and TRBJ1-5; D is unresolved. V shed 7 bases and J shed 0 bases, with 7 bases lying between them. CDR3 length: 13 residues. The germline V gene encodes CDR1 LNHDA and CDR2 SQIVND (reference sequence). CDR3 amino acids: CASIGNSNQPQHF. DNA of the CDR3: TGTGCCAGTATCGGTAATAGCAATCAGCCCCAGCATTTT.

The chain couples TRBV5-1 to TRBJ2-1, with D perhaps given as TRBD1 or TRBD2 (5 bases each). This CDR3 is built from 19 residues. From germline, CDR1 is SGHRS and CDR2 YFSETQ. The V end lost 0 bases, the J end lost 2 bases, and 21 bases lay between the germline ends. CDR3 in amino acids: CASSLAPGTTLATYNEQFF. The CDR3 DNA sequence: TGCGCCAGCAGCTTGGCGCCCGGGACCACCTTAGCGACCTACAATGAGCAGTTCTTC.

This clone was counted between two and nine times. The chain has TRBV14 and TRBJ2-7; D ambiguous. The V gene's germline CDR1 is SGHDN and CDR2 FVKESK. Trimming took off 3 bases at V and 6 bases at J, with 12 bases between the two ends. The length of the CDR3 is 13 residues. This CDR3 reads CASSHVSSREQYF. The CDR3 DNA follows: TGTGCCAGCAGCCATGTTTCGTCCCGCGAGCAGTACTTC. The full variable domain, completed using reference TRBV14 and TRBJ2-7, is EAGVTQFPSHSVIEKGQTVTLRCDPISGHDNLYWYRRVMGKEIKFLLHFVKESKQDESGMPNNRFLAERTGGTYSTLKVQPAELEDSGVYFCASSHVSSREQYFGPGTRLTVT.

The gene calls are TRBV19 and TRBJ1-2; 9 nucleotides match TRBD1. Per the germline V gene, CDR1 is LNHDA and CDR2 is SQIVND (reference sequence). J gave up 5 bases and V 4 bases, and 8 bases lay outside the gene matches. The CDR3 runs 15 residues. CDR3 loop: CASSSGQGRQYGYTF. The CDR3 bases are TGTGCCAGTAGTAGCGGACAGGGGCGCCAGTATGGCTACACCTTC.